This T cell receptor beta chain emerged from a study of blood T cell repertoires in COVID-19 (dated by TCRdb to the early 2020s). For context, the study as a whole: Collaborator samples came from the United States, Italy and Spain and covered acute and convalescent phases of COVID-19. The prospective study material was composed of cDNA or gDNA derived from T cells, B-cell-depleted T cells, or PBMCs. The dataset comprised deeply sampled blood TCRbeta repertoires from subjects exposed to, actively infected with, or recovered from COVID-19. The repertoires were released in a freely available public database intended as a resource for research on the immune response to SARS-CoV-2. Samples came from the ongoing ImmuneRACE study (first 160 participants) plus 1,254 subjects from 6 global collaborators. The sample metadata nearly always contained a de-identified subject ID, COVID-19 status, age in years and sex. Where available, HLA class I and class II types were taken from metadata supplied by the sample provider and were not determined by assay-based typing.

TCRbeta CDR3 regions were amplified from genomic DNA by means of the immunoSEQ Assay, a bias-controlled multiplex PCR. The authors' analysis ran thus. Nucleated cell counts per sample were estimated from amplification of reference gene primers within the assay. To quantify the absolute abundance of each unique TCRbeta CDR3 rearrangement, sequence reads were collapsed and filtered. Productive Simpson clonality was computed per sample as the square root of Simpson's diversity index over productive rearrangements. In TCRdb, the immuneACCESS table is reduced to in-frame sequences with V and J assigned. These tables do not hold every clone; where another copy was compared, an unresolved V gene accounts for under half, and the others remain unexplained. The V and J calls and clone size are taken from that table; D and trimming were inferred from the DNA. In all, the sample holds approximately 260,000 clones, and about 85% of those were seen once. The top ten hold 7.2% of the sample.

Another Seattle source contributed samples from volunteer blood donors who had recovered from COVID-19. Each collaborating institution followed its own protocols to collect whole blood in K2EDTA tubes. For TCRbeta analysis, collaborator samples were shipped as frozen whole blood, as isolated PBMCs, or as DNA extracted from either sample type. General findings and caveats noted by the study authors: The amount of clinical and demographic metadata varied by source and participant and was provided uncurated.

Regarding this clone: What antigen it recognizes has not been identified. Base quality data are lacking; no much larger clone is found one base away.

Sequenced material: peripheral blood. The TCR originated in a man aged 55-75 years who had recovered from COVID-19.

The CDR3 sequence is CASSERQGTYNEQFF. The nucleotides read TGCGCCAGCAGTGAGAGGCAGGGAACTTACAATGAGCAGTTCTTC. Here the chain combines TRBV10-1 and TRBJ2-1; TRBD1 is a weak D gene call, 5 bases matching. V is shortened by 2 bases, J by 4 bases, and the region joining them spans 12 bases. The CDR3 measures 15 amino acids from cysteine to phenylalanine. Only the CDR3 DNA is retained, 45 bases long and in frame from the first base. Per the germline V gene (reference sequence), WNHNN is the CDR1 and SYGVQD is the CDR2.